This T cell receptor beta chain is drawn from a study of blood T cell repertoires in COVID-19. The CDR3 consists of 15 residues. Germline V gives CDR1 GTSNPN, CDR2 SVGIG (reference sequence). V lost 3 bases to trimming and J lost 4 bases, with 18 bases between them. Authors' analysis steps: Quantification of nucleated cells was approximated via reference gene primer amplification. Clones were sequenced by immunoSEQ multiplex PCR, and TCRdb holds only the in-frame ones, with some missing. V and J calls and clone size come straight from that table; D and trimming were deduced from the DNA. The sample yields some 150,000 clones, more than 60% seen once.

This rearrangement joins TRBV30 to TRBJ1-1; D might be TRBD1 (5 bases). The specimen sequenced was peripheral blood. This receptor was obtained from a woman between 45 and 60 years old with active or convalescent COVID-19. As DNA, the CDR3 is TGTGCCTGGAGGCCTCCCGATAAAGGGGCCACTGAAGCTTTCTTT. Its translation: CAWRPPDKGATEAFF.